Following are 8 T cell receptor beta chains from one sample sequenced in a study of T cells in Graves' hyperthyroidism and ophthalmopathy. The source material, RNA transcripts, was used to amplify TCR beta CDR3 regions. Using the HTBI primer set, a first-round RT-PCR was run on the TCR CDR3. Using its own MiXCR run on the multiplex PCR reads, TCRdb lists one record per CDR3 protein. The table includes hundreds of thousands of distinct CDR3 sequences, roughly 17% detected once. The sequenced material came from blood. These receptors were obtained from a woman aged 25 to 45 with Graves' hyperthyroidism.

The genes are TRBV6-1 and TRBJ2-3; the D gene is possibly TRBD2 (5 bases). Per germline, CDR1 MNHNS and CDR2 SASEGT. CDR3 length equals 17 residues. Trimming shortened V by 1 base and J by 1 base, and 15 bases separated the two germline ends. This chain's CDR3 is CASSEDGGVWGTDTQYF. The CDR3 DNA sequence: TGTGCCAGCAGTGAAGACGGAGGAGTGTGGGGCACAGATACGCAGTATTTT.

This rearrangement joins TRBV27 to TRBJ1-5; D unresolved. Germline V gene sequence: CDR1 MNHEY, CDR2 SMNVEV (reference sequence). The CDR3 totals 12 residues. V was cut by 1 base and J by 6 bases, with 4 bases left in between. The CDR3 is CASSLFSQPQHF. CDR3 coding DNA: TGTGCCAGCAGTTTATTCAGTCAGCCCCAGCATTTT.

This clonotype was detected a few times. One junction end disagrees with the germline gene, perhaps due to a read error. This CDR3 reads CSARAATGNTEAFF. DNA of the CDR3: TGCAGTGCCAGAGCGGCAACAGGGAACACTGAAGCTTTCTTT. This sequence joins TRBV20-1 and TRBJ1-1; D might be TRBD1 (5 bases). The CDR3 sequence is 14 residues long. Looked up from germline, CDR1 is DFQATT and CDR2 is SNEGSKA (reference sequence).

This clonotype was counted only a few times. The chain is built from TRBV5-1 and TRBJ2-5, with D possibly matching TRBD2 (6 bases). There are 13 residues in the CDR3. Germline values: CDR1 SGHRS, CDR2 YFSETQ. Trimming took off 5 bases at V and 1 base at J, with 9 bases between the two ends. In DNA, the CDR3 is TGCGCCAGCAGATCGGGGGTCCAAGAGACCCAGTACTTC. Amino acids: CASRSGVQETQYF.

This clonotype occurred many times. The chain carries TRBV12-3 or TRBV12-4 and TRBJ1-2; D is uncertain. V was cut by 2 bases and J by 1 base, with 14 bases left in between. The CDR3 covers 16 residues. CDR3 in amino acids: CASSLKSKSYNYGYTF. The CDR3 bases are TGTGCCAGCAGTTTAAAGTCCAAATCCTATAACTATGGCTACACCTTC.

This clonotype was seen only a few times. CDR3 amino acids: CASSSQSDTEAFF. CDR3 DNA sequence: TGTGCCAGCAGCTCCCAGAGCGACACTGAAGCTTTCTTT. The rearrangement links TRBV5-5 to TRBJ1-1; D is unresolved. Germline V gene sequence: CDR1 SGHKS, CDR2 YYEKEE (reference sequence). There are 13 residues in the CDR3. Between the trimmed V and J ends, which lost 3 bases and 3 bases, there was a span of 9 bases.

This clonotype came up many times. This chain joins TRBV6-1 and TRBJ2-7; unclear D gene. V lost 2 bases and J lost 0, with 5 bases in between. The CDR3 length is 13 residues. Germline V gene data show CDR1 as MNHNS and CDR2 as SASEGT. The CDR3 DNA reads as TGTGCCAGCAGTGAATTCACCTCCTACGAGCAGTACTTC. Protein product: CASSEFTSYEQYF.

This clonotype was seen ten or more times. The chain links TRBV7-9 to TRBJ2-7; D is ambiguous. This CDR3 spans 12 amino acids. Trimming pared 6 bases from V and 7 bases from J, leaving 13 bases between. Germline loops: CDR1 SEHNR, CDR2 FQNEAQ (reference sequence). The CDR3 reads CASSLSLGEQYF. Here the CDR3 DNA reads TGTGCCAGCAGTTTATCCCTGGGTGAGCAGTACTTC.